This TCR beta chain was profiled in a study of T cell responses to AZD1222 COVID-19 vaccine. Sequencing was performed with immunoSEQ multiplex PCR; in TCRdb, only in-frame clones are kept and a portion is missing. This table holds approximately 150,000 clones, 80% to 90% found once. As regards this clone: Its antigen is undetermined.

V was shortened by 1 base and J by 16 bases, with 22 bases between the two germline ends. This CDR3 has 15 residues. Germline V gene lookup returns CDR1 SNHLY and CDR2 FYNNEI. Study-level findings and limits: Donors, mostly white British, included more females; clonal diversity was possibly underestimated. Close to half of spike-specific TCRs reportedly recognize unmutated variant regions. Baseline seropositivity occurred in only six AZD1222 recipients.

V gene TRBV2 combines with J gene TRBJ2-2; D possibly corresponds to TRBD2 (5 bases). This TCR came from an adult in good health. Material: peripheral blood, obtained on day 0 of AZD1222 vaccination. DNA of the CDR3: TGTGCCAGCAGTGAAGTACTAGGCACCCTGGGAAGGTGGTTTTTT. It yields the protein CASSEVLGTLGRWFF.